This T cell receptor (beta chain) was captured in a study of blood T cells in healthy people across ages. The authors ran a second PCR of about 6 to 11 cycles using a sample-barcoded 5' primer and a J-beta primer mix. TCRdb ran MiXCR on the 5' RACE reads and lists one entry per CDR3 protein. There are hundreds of thousands of distinct CDR3 sequences in the sample; about 43% occur only once, and 30% lies in the top ten. The clonotype originates from a man aged 80 or over in good health. The sample consisted of blood.

The CDR3 bases are TGTGCCACCAGCAGAGCGAGCACAGATACGCAGTATTTT. The encoded protein is CATSRASTDTQYF. The chain couples TRBV15 to TRBJ2-3; D gene ambiguous. Germline V CDR1 and CDR2: LNHNV, YYDKDF (reference sequence). The CDR3 runs to 13 residues. The V gene lost 1 base and the J gene lost 0 bases, with 2 bases spanning the gap.